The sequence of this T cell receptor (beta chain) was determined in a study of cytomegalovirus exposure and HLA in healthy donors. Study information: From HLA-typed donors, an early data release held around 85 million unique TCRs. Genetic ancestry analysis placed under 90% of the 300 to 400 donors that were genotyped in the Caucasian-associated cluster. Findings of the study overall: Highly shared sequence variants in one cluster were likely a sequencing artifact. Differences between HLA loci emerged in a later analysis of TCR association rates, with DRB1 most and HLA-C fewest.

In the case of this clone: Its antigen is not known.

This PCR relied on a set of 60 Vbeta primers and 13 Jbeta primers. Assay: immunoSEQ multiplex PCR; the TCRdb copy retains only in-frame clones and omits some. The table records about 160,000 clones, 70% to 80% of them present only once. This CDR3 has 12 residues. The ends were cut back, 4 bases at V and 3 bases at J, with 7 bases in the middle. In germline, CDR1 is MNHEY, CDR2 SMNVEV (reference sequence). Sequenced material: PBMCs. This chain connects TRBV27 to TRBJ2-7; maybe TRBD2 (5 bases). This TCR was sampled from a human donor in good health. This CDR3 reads CASSSGLYEQYF. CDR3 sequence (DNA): TGTGCCAGCAGTTCCGGACTCTACGAGCAGTACTTC.